The rows below give T cell receptor beta chains drawn from one sample of a study of chemoradiotherapy in HPV16-positive cancers. TCRdb keeps only in-frame clones here, not all; method: immunoSEQ multiplex PCR. The sample includes 8,500 to 9,000 clones, approximately 79% of them seen just once. The sample was acquired from a patient who underwent chemoradiotherapy. These receptors were collected from a human donor with HPV-associated anogenital cancer. Both conserved end residues are part of each CDR3. A D gene is named only where the DNA matches it firmly. Clone size is given for some rows only: seen once, a few or many times, or a class if the clone is expanded.

abundance: .; j_gene: TRBJ1-1; d_gene: .; v_gene: TRBV11-2; len: 15; CDR3nt: TGTGCCAGCAGCTTAGATGGGGGGTGGGACACTGAAGCTTTCTTT; CDR3aa: CASSLDGGWDTEAFF
abundance: .; j_gene: TRBJ1-3; d_gene: .; v_gene: TRBV14; len: 12; CDR3nt: TGTGCCAGCAGCCAAGCGGGGAATGCCATATATTTT; CDR3aa: CASSQAGNAIYF
abundance: .; j_gene: TRBJ1-5; d_gene: .; v_gene: TRBV28; len: 13; CDR3nt: TGTGCCAGCAGCCCGACTAGCAATCAGCCCCAGCATTTT; CDR3aa: CASSPTSNQPQHF
abundance: .; j_gene: TRBJ1-2; d_gene: .; v_gene: TRBV28; len: 13; CDR3nt: TGTGCCAGCAGTTTGGTCAGGGACTATGGCTACACCTTC; CDR3aa: CASSLVRDYGYTF
abundance: .; j_gene: TRBJ1-2; d_gene: .; v_gene: TRBV7-2; len: 14; CDR3nt: TGTGCCAGCAGCCCCGCCCTTAGGGTCTATGGCTACACCTTC; CDR3aa: CASSPALRVYGYTF
abundance: .; j_gene: TRBJ1-5; d_gene: TRBD1; v_gene: TRBV18; len: 14; CDR3nt: TGTGCCAGCTCAACGAAACAGGGGTCTCAGCCCCAGCATTTT; CDR3aa: CASSTKQGSQPQHF
abundance: .; j_gene: TRBJ2-5; d_gene: TRBD1; v_gene: TRBV13; len: 17; CDR3nt: TGTGCCAGCAGCGGAACCGTGACAGGGTCTGGGCGAGAGACCCAGTACTTC; CDR3aa: CASSGTVTGSGRETQYF
abundance: .; j_gene: TRBJ2-1; d_gene: TRBD2; v_gene: TRBV7-2; len: 15; CDR3nt: TGTGCCAGCAGCTTAATGCTGACTAGCAGCAATGAGCAGTTCTTC; CDR3aa: CASSLMLTSSNEQFF
abundance: .; j_gene: TRBJ2-6; d_gene: TRBD1; v_gene: TRBV6-4; len: 14; CDR3nt: TGTGCCAGCCGGGACAGCTCTGGGGCCAACGTCCTGACTTTC; CDR3aa: CASRDSSGANVLTF
abundance: few; j_gene: TRBJ2-7; d_gene: TRBD1; v_gene: TRBV5-4; len: 15; CDR3nt: TGTGCCAGCAGTCAGGGACAGGGGAATATCTACGAGCAGTACTTC; CDR3aa: CASSQGQGNIYEQYF
abundance: .; j_gene: TRBJ2-2; d_gene: TRBD2; v_gene: TRBV10-1; len: 13; CDR3nt: TGCGCCAGCAGTGAGCGGGAGGCCGGGGAGCTGTTTTTT; CDR3aa: CASSEREAGELFF
abundance: .; j_gene: TRBJ2-1; d_gene: .; v_gene: TRBV19; len: 13; CDR3nt: TGTGCCAGTAGCCCGGGACTCTACAATGAGCAGTTCTTC; CDR3aa: CASSPGLYNEQFF
abundance: .; j_gene: TRBJ1-1; d_gene: .; v_gene: TRBV19; len: 14; CDR3nt: TGTGCCAGTAGTCCGGACGGCGGGAGCACTGAAGCTTTCTTT; CDR3aa: CASSPDGGSTEAFF
abundance: .; j_gene: TRBJ1-2; d_gene: TRBD1; v_gene: TRBV30; len: 15; CDR3nt: TGTGCCTGGAGACACATCAGGGGGCCTAACTATGGCTACACCTTC; CDR3aa: CAWRHIRGPNYGYTF
abundance: .; j_gene: TRBJ2-1; d_gene: TRBD1; v_gene: TRBV6-4; len: 16; CDR3nt: TGTGCCAGCAGTCCAGGGGGAGAGGGGGCCTACAATGAGCAGTTCTTC; CDR3aa: CASSPGGEGAYNEQFF
abundance: few; j_gene: TRBJ2-3; d_gene: TRBD2; v_gene: TRBV10-2; len: 15; CDR3nt: TGCGCCAGCAAGACTAGCGGCAGTCGCACAGATACGCAGTATTTT; CDR3aa: CASKTSGSRTDTQYF
abundance: .; j_gene: TRBJ1-1; d_gene: .; v_gene: TRBV30; len: 13; CDR3nt: TGTGCCTGGAGTGTAATGGCGGGAGCTAAGGCTTTCTTT; CDR3aa: CAWSVMAGAKAFF
abundance: .; j_gene: TRBJ2-2; d_gene: .; v_gene: TRBV6-4; len: 15; CDR3nt: TGTGCCAGCAGTGAGGGGGGAGAATACACCGGGGAGCTGTTTTTT; CDR3aa: CASSEGGEYTGELFF
abundance: .; j_gene: TRBJ1-5; d_gene: .; v_gene: TRBV7-2; len: 14; CDR3nt: TGTGCCAGCAGCTTAGTTGGGGGGGATCAGCCCCAGCATTTT; CDR3aa: CASSLVGGDQPQHF
abundance: few; j_gene: TRBJ2-7; d_gene: .; v_gene: TRBV2; len: 11; CDR3nt: TGTGCCAGCAGTGAAAAATGGGAGCAGTACTTC; CDR3aa: CASSEKWEQYF
abundance: .; j_gene: TRBJ2-2; d_gene: .; v_gene: TRBV15; len: 15; CDR3nt: TGTGCCACCAGCAAAACGTCCTCGAACACCGGGGAGCTGTTTTTT; CDR3aa: CATSKTSSNTGELFF
abundance: .; j_gene: TRBJ1-1; d_gene: .; v_gene: TRBV2; len: 12; CDR3nt: TGTGCCAGCAGTTGGGAGAACACTGAAGCTTTCTTT; CDR3aa: CASSWENTEAFF
abundance: .; j_gene: TRBJ1-1; d_gene: .; v_gene: TRBV4-2; len: 14; CDR3nt: TGTGCCAGCAGCTCACTGGGGGGGAACACTGAAGCTTTCTTT; CDR3aa: CASSSLGGNTEAFF
abundance: few; j_gene: TRBJ2-3; d_gene: TRBD2; v_gene: TRBV6-5; len: 14; CDR3nt: TGTGCCAGCAGTAGCGGGAGGGACACAGATACGCAGTATTTT; CDR3aa: CASSSGRDTDTQYF